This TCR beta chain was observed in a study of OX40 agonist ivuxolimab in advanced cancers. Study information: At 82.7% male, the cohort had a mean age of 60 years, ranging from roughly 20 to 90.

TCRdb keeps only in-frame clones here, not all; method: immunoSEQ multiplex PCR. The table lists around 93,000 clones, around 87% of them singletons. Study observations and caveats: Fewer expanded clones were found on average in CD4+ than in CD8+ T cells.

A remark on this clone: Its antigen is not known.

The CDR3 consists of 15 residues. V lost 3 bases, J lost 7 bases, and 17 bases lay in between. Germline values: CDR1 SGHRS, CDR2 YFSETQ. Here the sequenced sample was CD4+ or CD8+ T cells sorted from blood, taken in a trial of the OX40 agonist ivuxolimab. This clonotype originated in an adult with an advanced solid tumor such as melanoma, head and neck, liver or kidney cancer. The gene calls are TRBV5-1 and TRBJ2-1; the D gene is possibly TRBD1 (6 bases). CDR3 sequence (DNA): TGCGCCAGCAGCTCCCAATCAGGGGCGGTAAATGAGCAGTTCTTC. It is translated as CASSSQSGAVNEQFF.